The T cell receptor beta chain described here comes from a study of T cells in Graves' hyperthyroidism and ophthalmopathy. Per germline, CDR1 LNHDA and CDR2 SQIVND (reference sequence). The CDR3 sequence is 14 residues long. Trimming removed 3 bases at V and 0 bases at J, with 6 bases between. Researchers amplified the TCR beta CDR3 regions from RNA transcripts. A first-round RT-PCR of the TCR CDR3 used the HTBI primer set. TCRdb reanalysed the multiplex PCR reads using MiXCR and keeps one entry per CDR3 protein. The profile covers around 97,000 distinct CDR3 sequences, with roughly 47% appearing a single time and roughly 24% taken by the ten largest. Patients aged 18 to 65 had newly diagnosed hyperthyroidism of under 2 months' duration. Fresh 10 ml peripheral blood yielded PBMCs. This clonotype was seen repeatedly, ten times or more.

Material for sequencing was blood. The V gene is TRBV19, the J gene TRBJ1-3; the D is unclear. This clonotype was obtained from a man aged 35-49 years with Graves' hyperthyroidism. The CDR3 loop is CASSIDRSGNTIYF. In nucleotides, the CDR3 is TGTGCCAGTAGTATTGATCGCTCTGGAAACACCATATATTTT.